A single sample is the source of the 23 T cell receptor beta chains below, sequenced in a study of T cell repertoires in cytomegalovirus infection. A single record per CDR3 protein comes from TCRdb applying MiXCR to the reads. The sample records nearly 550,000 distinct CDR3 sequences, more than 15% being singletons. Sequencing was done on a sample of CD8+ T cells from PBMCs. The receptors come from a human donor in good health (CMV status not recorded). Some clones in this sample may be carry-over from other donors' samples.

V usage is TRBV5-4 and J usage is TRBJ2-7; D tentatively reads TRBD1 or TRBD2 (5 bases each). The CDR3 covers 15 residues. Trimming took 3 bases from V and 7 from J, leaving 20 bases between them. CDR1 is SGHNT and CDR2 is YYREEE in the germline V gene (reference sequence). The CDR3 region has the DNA TGTGCCAGCAGCTGGGGGACCGGCACGGATGGGGAGCAGTACTTC. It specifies CASSWGTGTDGEQYF.

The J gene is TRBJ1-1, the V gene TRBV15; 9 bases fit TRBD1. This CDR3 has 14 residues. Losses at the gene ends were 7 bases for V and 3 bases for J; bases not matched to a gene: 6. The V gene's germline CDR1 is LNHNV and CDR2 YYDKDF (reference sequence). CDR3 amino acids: CATIQGAGYTEAFF. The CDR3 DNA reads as TGTGCCACCATACAGGGGGCCGGTTACACTGAAGCTTTCTTT.

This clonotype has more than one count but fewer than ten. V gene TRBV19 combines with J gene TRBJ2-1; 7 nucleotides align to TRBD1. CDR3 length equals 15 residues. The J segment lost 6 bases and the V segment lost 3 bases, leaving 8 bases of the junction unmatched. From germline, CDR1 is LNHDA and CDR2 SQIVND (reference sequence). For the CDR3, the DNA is TGTGCCAGTAGTATTTCGACAGGGTCGACCAATGAGCAGTTCTTC. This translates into CASSISTGSTNEQFF.

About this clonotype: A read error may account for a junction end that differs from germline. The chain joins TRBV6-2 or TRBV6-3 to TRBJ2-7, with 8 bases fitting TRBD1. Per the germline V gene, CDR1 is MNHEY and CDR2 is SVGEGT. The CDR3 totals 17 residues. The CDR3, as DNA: TGTGCCAACAGTCCCAGACCGGGACAGGTGATCCCCTACGAGCAGTACTTC. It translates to CANSPRPGQVIPYEQYF.

The CDR3 DNA sequence: TGTGCCAGCAGTTACTCTCCGGGGGAGGACACCGGGGAGCTGTTTTTT. This codes for CASSYSPGEDTGELFF. The rearrangement links TRBV6-5 to TRBJ2-2, with D perhaps TRBD2 (6 bases). Germline CDR1 is MNHEY and CDR2 is SVGAGI. This CDR3 comprises 16 residues. The ends were cut back, 0 bases at V and 3 bases at J, with 11 bases in the middle.

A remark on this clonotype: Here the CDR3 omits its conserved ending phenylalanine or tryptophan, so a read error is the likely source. The CDR3 sequence: CASSSPGGRGYTL. In DNA, the CDR3 is TGTGCCAGCAGTTCACCAGGGGGTAGGGGCTACACCTTA. The chain uses TRBV27 and TRBJ1-2, with 7 bases that match TRBD1. The germline gives CDR1 MNHEY, CDR2 SMNVEV (reference sequence). Unmatched junction bases numbered 7, after V lost 4 bases and J lost 8 bases. The CDR3 totals 13 residues.

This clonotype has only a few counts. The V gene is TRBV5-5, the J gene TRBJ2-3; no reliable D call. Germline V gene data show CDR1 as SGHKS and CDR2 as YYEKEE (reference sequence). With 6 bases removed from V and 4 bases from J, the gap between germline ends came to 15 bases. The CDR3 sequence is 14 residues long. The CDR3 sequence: CASITTSPPDTQYF. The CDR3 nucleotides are TGTGCCAGCATTACGACATCCCCCCCAGATACGCAGTATTTT. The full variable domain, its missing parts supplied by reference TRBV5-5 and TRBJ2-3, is DAGVTQSPTHLIKTRGQQVTLRCSPISGHKSVSWYQQVLGQGPQFIFQYYEKEERGRGNFPDRFSARQFPNYSSELNVNALLLGDSALYLCASITTSPPDTQYFGPGTRLTVL.

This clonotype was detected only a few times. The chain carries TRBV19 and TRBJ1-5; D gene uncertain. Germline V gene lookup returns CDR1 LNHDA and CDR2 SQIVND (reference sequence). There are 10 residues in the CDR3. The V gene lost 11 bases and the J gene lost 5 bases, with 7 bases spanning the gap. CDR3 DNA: TGTGCCGCGGGTCATCAGCCCCAGCATTTT. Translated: CAAGHQPQHF. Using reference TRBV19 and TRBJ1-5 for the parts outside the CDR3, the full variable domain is DGGITQSPKYLFRKEGQNVTLSCEQNLNHDAMYWYRQDPGQGLRLIYYSQIVNDFQKGDIAEGYSVSREKKESFPLTVTSAQKNPTAFYLCAAGHQPQHFGDGTRLSIL.

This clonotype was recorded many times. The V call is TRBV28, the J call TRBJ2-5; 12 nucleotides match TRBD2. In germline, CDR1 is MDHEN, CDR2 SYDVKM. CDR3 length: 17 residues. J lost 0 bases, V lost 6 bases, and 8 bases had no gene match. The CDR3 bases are TGTGCCAGCAGCAGGGGACTAGCGGGCGGGTACCAAGAGACCCAGTACTTC. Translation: CASSRGLAGGYQETQYF.

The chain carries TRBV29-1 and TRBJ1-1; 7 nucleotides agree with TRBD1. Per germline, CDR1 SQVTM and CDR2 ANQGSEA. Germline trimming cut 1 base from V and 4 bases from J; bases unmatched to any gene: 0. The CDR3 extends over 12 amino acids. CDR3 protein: CSVEGQGTEAFF. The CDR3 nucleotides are TGCAGCGTTGAAGGACAGGGCACTGAAGCTTTCTTT.

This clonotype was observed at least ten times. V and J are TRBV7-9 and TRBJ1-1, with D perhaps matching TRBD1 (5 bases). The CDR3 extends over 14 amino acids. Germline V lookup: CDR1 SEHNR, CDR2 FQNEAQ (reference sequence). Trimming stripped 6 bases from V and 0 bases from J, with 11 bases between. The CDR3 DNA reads TGTGCCAGCAGTTCGGGACTAATGAACACTGAAGCTTTCTTT. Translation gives CASSSGLMNTEAFF.

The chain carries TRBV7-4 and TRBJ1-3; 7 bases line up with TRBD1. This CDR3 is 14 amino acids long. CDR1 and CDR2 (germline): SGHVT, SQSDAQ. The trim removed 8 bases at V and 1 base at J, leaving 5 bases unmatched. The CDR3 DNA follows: TGTGCCAGCCGCTCGGACAGGTCTGGAAACACCATATATTTT. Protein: CASRSDRSGNTIYF.

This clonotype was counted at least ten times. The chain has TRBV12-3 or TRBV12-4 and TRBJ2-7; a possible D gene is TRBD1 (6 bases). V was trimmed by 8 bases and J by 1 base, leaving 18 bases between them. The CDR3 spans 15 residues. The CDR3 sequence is CASAPSVGASYEQYF. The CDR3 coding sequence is TGTGCCAGCGCCCCCTCCGTGGGGGCGTCCTACGAGCAGTACTTC.

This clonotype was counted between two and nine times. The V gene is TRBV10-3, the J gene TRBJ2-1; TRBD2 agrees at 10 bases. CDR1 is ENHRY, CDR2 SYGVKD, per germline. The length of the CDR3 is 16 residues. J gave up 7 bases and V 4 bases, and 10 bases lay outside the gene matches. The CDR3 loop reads CAISGGKREGRNEQFF. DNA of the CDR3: TGTGCCATCAGTGGAGGCAAGCGGGAGGGACGGAATGAGCAGTTCTTC.

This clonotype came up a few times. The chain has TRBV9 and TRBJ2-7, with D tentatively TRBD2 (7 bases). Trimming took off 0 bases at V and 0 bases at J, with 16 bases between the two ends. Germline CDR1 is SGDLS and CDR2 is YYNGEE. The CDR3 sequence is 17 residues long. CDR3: CASSVDGGASTSYEQYF. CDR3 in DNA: TGTGCCAGCAGCGTAGATGGGGGGGCATCGACCTCCTACGAGCAGTACTTC. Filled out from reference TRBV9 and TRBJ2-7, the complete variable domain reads DSGVTQTPKHLITATGQRVTLRCSPRSGDLSVYWYQQSLDQGLQFLIQYYNGEERAKGNILERFSAQQFPDLHSELNLSSLELGDSALYFCASSVDGGASTSYEQYFGPGTRLTVT.

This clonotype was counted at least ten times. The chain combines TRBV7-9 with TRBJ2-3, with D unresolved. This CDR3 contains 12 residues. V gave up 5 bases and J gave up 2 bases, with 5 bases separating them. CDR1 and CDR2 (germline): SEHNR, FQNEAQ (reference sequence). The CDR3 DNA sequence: TGTGCCAGCAGCACATACACAGATACGCAGTATTTT. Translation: CASSTYTDTQYF.

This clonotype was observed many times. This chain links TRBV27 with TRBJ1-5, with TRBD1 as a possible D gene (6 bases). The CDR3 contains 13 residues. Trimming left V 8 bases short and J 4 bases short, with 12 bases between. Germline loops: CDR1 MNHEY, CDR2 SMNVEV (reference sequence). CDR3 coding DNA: TGTGCCAGCTCGTGGGGGCCTAATCAGCCCCAGCATTTT. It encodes CASSWGPNQPQHF.

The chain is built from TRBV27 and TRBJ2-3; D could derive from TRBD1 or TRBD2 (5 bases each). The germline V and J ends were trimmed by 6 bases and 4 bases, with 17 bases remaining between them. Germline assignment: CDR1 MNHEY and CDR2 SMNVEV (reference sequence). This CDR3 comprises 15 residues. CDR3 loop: CASSPRDLRADTQYF. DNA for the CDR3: TGTGCCAGCAGCCCCCGGGACCTCCGGGCAGATACGCAGTATTTT.

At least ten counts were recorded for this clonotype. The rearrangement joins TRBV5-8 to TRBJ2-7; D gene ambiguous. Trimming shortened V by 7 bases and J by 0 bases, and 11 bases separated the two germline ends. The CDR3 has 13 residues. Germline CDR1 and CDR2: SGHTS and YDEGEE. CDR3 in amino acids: CASPLTDSYEQYF. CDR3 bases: TGTGCCAGCCCCTTGACGGACTCCTACGAGCAGTACTTC.

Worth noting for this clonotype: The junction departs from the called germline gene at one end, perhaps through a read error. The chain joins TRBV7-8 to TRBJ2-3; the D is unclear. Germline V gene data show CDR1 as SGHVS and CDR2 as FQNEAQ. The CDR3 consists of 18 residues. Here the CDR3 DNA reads TGTGCAAGCAGCTTATGTTTCATCCCGCCTGAGAACACAGATACGCAGTATTTT. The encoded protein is CASSLCFIPPENTDTQYF.

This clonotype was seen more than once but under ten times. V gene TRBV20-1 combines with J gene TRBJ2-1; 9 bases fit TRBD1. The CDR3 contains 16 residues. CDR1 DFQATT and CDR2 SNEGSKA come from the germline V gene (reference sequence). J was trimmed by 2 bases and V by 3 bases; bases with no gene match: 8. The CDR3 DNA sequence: TGCAGTGCTAGGAGAGGGACAGGGCCTCCCTACAATGAGCAGTTCTTC. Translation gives CSARRGTGPPYNEQFF.

The CDR3 DNA reads as TGCAGTGCTAGAATCCCGGGGGGGCCCTACAATGAGCAGTTCTTC. This translates into CSARIPGGPYNEQFF. The genes are TRBV20-1 and TRBJ2-1, with 8 bases that match TRBD2. Germline V CDR1 and CDR2: DFQATT, SNEGSKA (reference sequence). The CDR3 extends over 15 amino acids. J lost 2 bases, V lost 2 bases, and 5 bases had no gene match.

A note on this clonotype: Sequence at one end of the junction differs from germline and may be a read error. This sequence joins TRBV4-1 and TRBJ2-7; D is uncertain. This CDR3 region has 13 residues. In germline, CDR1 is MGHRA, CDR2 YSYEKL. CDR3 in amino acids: CTSSQVPKYEQYF. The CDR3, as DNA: TGCACCAGCAGCCAAGTTCCAAAATACGAGCAGTACTTC.